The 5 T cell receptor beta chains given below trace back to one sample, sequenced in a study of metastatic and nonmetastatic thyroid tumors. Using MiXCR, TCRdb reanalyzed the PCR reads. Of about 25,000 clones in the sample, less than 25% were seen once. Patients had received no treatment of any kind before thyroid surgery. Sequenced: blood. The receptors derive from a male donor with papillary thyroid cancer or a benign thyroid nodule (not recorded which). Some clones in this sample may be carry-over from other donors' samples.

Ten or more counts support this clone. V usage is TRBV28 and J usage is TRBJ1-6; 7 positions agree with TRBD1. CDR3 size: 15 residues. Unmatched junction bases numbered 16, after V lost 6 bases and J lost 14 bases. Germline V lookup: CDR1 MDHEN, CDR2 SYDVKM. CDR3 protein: CASRPGTAGGAALHF. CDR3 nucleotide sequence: TGTGCCAGCAGACCCGGGACAGCAGGGGGGGCGGCCCTCCACTTT.

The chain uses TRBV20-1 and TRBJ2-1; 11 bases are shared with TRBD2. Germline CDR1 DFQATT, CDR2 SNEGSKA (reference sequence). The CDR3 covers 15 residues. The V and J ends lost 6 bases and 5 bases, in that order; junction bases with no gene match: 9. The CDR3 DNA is TGCAGTGCCCCACCCGGGACTAGCGGTGACAATGAGCAGTTCTTC. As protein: CSAPPGTSGDNEQFF.

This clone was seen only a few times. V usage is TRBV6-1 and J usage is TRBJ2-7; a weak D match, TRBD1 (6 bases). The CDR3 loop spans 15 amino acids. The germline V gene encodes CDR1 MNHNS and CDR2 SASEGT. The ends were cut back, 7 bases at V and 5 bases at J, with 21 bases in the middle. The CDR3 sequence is CASIGHRVGRDEQYF. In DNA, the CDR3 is TGTGCCAGCATTGGCCACAGGGTTGGCCGGGACGAGCAGTACTTC.

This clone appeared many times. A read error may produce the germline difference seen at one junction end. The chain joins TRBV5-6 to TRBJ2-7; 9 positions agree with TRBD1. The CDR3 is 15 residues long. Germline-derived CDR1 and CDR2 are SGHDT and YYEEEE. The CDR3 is CASSENGQGSHEQCF. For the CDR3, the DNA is TGTGCCAGCAGCGAGAACGGACAGGGGAGTCACGAGCAGTGCTTC.

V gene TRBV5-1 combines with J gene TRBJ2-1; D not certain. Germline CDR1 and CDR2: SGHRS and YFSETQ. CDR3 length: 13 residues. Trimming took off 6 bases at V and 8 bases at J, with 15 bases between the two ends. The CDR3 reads CASKLATNDEQFF. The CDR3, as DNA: TGCGCCAGCAAATTGGCTACGAACGATGAGCAGTTCTTC. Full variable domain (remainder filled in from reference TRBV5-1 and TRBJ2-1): KAGVTQTPRYLIKTRGQQVTLSCSPISGHRSVSWYQQTPGQGLQFLFEYFSETQRNKGNFPGRFSGRQFSNSRSEMNVSTLELGDSALYLCASKLATNDEQFFGPGTRLTVL.